The rows below give T cell receptor beta chains drawn from one sample of a study of blood T cell repertoires in COVID-19. Produced via immunoSEQ multiplex PCR; TCRdb's table is partial and in-frame only. The table shows some 14,000 clones, with approximately 91% occurring only once. Sequencing was carried out using peripheral blood. These receptors originate from a human donor in a cohort sampled during active COVID-19. CDR3s include the opening cysteine and the closing phenylalanine or tryptophan. The order of the fields is clone size, V gene, D gene, J gene, CDR3 DNA, CDR3 protein. D genes are given only for firm matches. Part of the rows lack a size; the others show once, few, many or a class for expanded clones.

clone_size: NA; v_call: TRBV3-1/TRBV3-2; d_call: TRBD2; j_call: TRBJ2-2; cdr3_nt: TGTGCCAGCAGCCCCGGGACTAGCACCGGGGAGCTGTTTTTT; cdr3_aa: CASSPGTSTGELFF
clone_size: NA; v_call: TRBV6-6; d_call: TRBD2; j_call: TRBJ2-3; cdr3_nt: TGTGCCAGCAGTTTAGCGGGAGTTGAAGATACGCAGTATTTT; cdr3_aa: CASSLAGVEDTQYF
clone_size: NA; v_call: TRBV18; d_call: TRBD2; j_call: TRBJ2-3; cdr3_nt: TGTGCCAGCTCACCATATCTGAGAGCGGGGGAAAGCACAGATACGCAGTATTTT; cdr3_aa: CASSPYLRAGESTDTQYF
clone_size: NA; v_call: TRBV7-2; d_call: TRBD1; j_call: TRBJ2-2; cdr3_nt: TGTGCCAGCAGCTCACAGGGGTTTGGCGCCGGGGAGCTGTTTTTT; cdr3_aa: CASSSQGFGAGELFF
clone_size: once; v_call: TRBV13; d_call: NA; j_call: TRBJ2-3; cdr3_nt: TGTGCCAGCAGCTGGGCGACTAGTCTTAGCACAGATACGCAGTATTTT; cdr3_aa: CASSWATSLSTDTQYF
clone_size: NA; v_call: TRBV11-2; d_call: TRBD2; j_call: TRBJ2-3; cdr3_nt: TGTGCCAGCCACGAGCTGAGACGAGCGGGGGACACAGATACGCAGTATTTT; cdr3_aa: CASHELRRAGDTDTQYF
clone_size: NA; v_call: TRBV4-1; d_call: NA; j_call: TRBJ2-1; cdr3_nt: TGCGCCAGCAGCCAAGATGGCCTAGTAAGACATGAGCAGTTCTTC; cdr3_aa: CASSQDGLVRHEQFF
clone_size: NA; v_call: TRBV10-1; d_call: NA; j_call: TRBJ2-1; cdr3_nt: TGCGCCAGCAGTGATGGGGGCTATGAGCAGTTCTTC; cdr3_aa: CASSDGGYEQFF
clone_size: NA; v_call: TRBV5-5; d_call: NA; j_call: TRBJ1-2; cdr3_nt: TGTGCCAGCAGCGGCGGGGATAACTATGGCTACACCTTC; cdr3_aa: CASSGGDNYGYTF
clone_size: NA; v_call: TRBV28; d_call: TRBD2; j_call: TRBJ2-7; cdr3_nt: TGTGCCAGCAGTTCTCCAAGCGGGGGGACCTCCTACGAGCAGTACTTC; cdr3_aa: CASSSPSGGTSYEQYF
clone_size: NA; v_call: TRBV7-2; d_call: NA; j_call: TRBJ1-5; cdr3_nt: TGTGCCAGCAGCTTAGCGCCGGGGGAAGGTCCGCCCCAGCATTTT; cdr3_aa: CASSLAPGEGPPQHF
clone_size: NA; v_call: TRBV6-9; d_call: TRBD1; j_call: TRBJ2-7; cdr3_nt: TGTGCCCTGAGGGGGCAACTCTACGAGCAGTACTTC; cdr3_aa: CALRGQLYEQYF
clone_size: NA; v_call: TRBV15; d_call: TRBD1; j_call: TRBJ2-3; cdr3_nt: TGTGCCACCAGCACCAGGACAGGGGCTAGCACAGATACGCAGTATTTT; cdr3_aa: CATSTRTGASTDTQYF
clone_size: NA; v_call: TRBV20-1; d_call: NA; j_call: TRBJ2-3; cdr3_nt: TGCAGTGCTAAATTAGGAGAAACGCAGTATTTT; cdr3_aa: CSAKLGETQYF
clone_size: NA; v_call: TRBV27; d_call: NA; j_call: TRBJ2-5; cdr3_nt: TGTGCCAGCGCTTCCGGACAGCTCCAAGAGACCCAGTACTTC; cdr3_aa: CASASGQLQETQYF
clone_size: NA; v_call: TRBV10-3; d_call: TRBD2; j_call: TRBJ2-1; cdr3_nt: TGTGCCATGTCGGGGGGGAATGAGCAGTTCTTC; cdr3_aa: CAMSGGNEQFF
clone_size: NA; v_call: TRBV5-4; d_call: TRBD1; j_call: TRBJ1-1; cdr3_nt: TGTGCCAGCAGCTTACCCGGGACAGCGAACACTGAAGCTTTCTTT; cdr3_aa: CASSLPGTANTEAFF
clone_size: NA; v_call: TRBV27; d_call: TRBD1; j_call: TRBJ1-4; cdr3_nt: TGTGCCAGCAGTTCCGCGGGAGGGGGCCGGGAAAAACTGTTTTTT; cdr3_aa: CASSSAGGGREKLFF
clone_size: NA; v_call: TRBV11-2; d_call: NA; j_call: TRBJ2-6; cdr3_nt: TGTGCCAGCAGCTTAGGTCCTTTAGAGGCCAACGTCCTGACTTTC; cdr3_aa: CASSLGPLEANVLTF
clone_size: NA; v_call: TRBV19; d_call: NA; j_call: TRBJ1-2; cdr3_nt: TGTGCCAGTACCCCGGGGGGACAAGCAAGGGGCTACACCTTC; cdr3_aa: CASTPGGQARGYTF
clone_size: NA; v_call: TRBV7-9; d_call: TRBD1; j_call: TRBJ2-7; cdr3_nt: TGTGCCAGCAGCTCCCGGACAGGGGGAAGGTACGAGCAGTACTTC; cdr3_aa: CASSSRTGGRYEQYF
clone_size: NA; v_call: TRBV10-3; d_call: NA; j_call: TRBJ2-3; cdr3_nt: TGTGCCATCAGTCGGGGAACTAACACAGATACGCAGTATTTT; cdr3_aa: CAISRGTNTDTQYF
clone_size: once; v_call: TRBV5-1; d_call: NA; j_call: TRBJ2-1; cdr3_nt: TGCGCCAGCAGCTCGACAAGCTACAATGAGCAGTTCTTC; cdr3_aa: CASSSTSYNEQFF
clone_size: NA; v_call: TRBV5-4; d_call: NA; j_call: TRBJ2-5; cdr3_nt: TGTGCCAGCAGCCCCCGGGACGGGAGACAAGAGACCCAGTACTTC; cdr3_aa: CASSPRDGRQETQYF